This T cell receptor beta chain was captured in a study of technical replicates of blood from several donors. The protocol was immunoSEQ multiplex PCR, while the TCRdb copy is restricted to in-frame clones and leaves out a portion. In the table there are some 56,000 clones, 90% to 95% of which are singletons. The CDR3 has 15 amino acids. CDR1 is SEHNR, CDR2 FQNEAQ, per germline (reference sequence). V gave up 7 bases and J gave up 5 bases; unmatched junction bases: 8. The clonotype was recovered from a human donor in good health. Some clones in this sample may be carry-over from other donors' samples. V is TRBV7-9 and J is TRBJ1-6; 7 bases map to TRBD1. Specimen: PBMCs. The CDR3 spells CASIDSGGNNSPLHF. For the CDR3, the DNA is TGTGCCAGCATCGATTCAGGGGGTAATAATTCACCCCTCCACTTT.